This T cell receptor (beta chain) comes out of a study of blood T cell repertoires in COVID-19. Study details: T cells, B-cell-depleted T cells, or PBMCs supplied cDNA or gDNA.

J gave up 3 bases and V 6 bases, and 4 bases lay outside the gene matches. The CDR3 extends over 13 amino acids. Germline V CDR1 and CDR2: ENHRY, SYGVKD. Generated by immunoSEQ multiplex PCR, the TCRdb table keeps only in-frame clones and is missing some. This table holds 20,000 to 30,000 clones, 89% found once. This clone was counted once. The chain carries TRBV10-3 and TRBJ2-7; 8 nucleotides match TRBD1. The origin of this receptor is a human donor in a cohort sampled during active COVID-19. Specimen: peripheral blood. The CDR3, as DNA: TGTGCCATCAGGTCCGGACAGGGCTACGAGCAGTACTTC. Its translation is CAIRSGQGYEQYF.